This T cell receptor beta chain was observed in a study of shared clonotypes between healthy human individuals. Points from the study as a whole: Only blood was sampled, and tissue TCR repertoires likely differ from blood ones.

Naive-designated CD8 cells lacked CD45RO, were positively enriched for CCR7, and omitted terminally differentiated effector memory CD45RA+ cells. The donor population consisted of healthy HIV-negative adults with no recent acute infections or vaccinations. Method: immunoSEQ multiplex PCR; TCRdb's copy keeps in-frame clones and lacks some. Of about 2.2 million clones in the sample, 90% to 95% were seen once. Remarks on this clone: Its specificity is unknown.

This TCR came from a man younger than 35 in good health. Some clones in this sample may be carry-over from other donors' samples. The material sequenced was naive CD8+ T cells from PBMCs.

The DNA of the CDR3 is TGTGCCAGCAGTGAAGTACTAGCGGGACTCTACGAGCAGTACTTC. Amino acids: CASSEVLAGLYEQYF. V usage is TRBV6-1 and J usage is TRBJ2-7, with 10 nucleotides matching TRBD2. The CDR3 has 15 amino acids. CDR1 and CDR2 (germline): MNHNS, SASEGT. V shed 1 base and J 3 bases; nucleotides not matched to a gene: 3.